This T cell receptor (beta chain) stems from a study of blood T cell repertoires in COVID-19. Study in general: Samples taken during acute and convalescent COVID-19 were collected in the United States, Italy and Spain. PBMCs, B-cell-depleted T cells, or T cells provided the cDNA or gDNA that made up the material.

Germline CDR1 and CDR2: SNHLY and FYNNEI. V lost 8 bases and J lost 5; bases outside the gene matches: 8. This CDR3 has 13 amino acids. Original data processing: Amplification of reference gene primers provided the estimated nucleated cell counts. Clones were read by immunoSEQ multiplex PCR, and TCRdb kept only the in-frame ones, dropping some. For V, J and clone size, that table is used; D and trimming come from the DNA. The repertoire holds approximately 200,000 clones, with approximately 83% as singletons. Sequencing input: peripheral blood. The TCR originated in a human donor with active or convalescent COVID-19. The donor label of this sample is uncertain. V usage is TRBV2 and J usage is TRBJ2-7; 8 bases match TRBD2. CDR3: CASVGTRPDEQYF. The CDR3 DNA reads TGTGCCAGCGTTGGGACTAGACCTGACGAGCAGTACTTC.